A selection of T cell receptor beta chains follows, all from one sample in a study of pediatric ulcerative colitis. Only in-frame clones appear in the TCRdb table, and some are missing; sequencing was by immunoSEQ multiplex PCR. The sample records 32,000 or so clones, approximately 78% being singletons. Sequenced input: blood. The source is a boy aged 5-17 years with severe ulcerative colitis. CDR3s include the opening cysteine and the closing phenylalanine or tryptophan. D genes are given only for firm matches. Size is stated for part of the rows, as once, few or many counts, or as a class when the clone is expanded.

>.|TRBJ1-4|TRBV12-5|.
CASGLWQGRREKLFF
TGTGCTAGTGGTTTGTGGCAGGGGCGACGGGAAAAACTGTTTTTT
>.|TRBJ1-3|TRBV30|.
CAWSLVLSGGNTIYF
TGTGCCTGGAGTCTAGTATTGAGCGGTGGAAACACCATATATTTT
>once|TRBJ2-3|TRBV7-2|TRBD2
CASSLRSGGASTDTQYF
TGTGCCAGCAGCTTAAGGAGCGGGGGGGCGAGCACAGATACGCAGTATTTT
>.|TRBJ2-2|TRBV30|.
CAWKRGGLYTGELFF
TGTGCCTGGAAACGGGGTGGACTATACACCGGGGAGCTGTTTTTT
>.|TRBJ2-3|TRBV19|.
CASKLTDTQYF
TGTGCCAGTAAACTTACAGATACGCAGTATTTT
>.|TRBJ1-1|TRBV19|.
CASSISPPTEAFF
TGTGCCAGTAGTATCTCCCCCCCCACTGAAGCTTTCTTT
>.|TRBJ2-5|TRBV5-4|TRBD2
CASSLYSGGPQETQYF
TGTGCCAGCAGCTTGTATAGCGGGGGACCGCAAGAGACCCAGTACTTC
>.|TRBJ1-1|TRBV30|.
CAWTQGNMNTEAFF
TGTGCCTGGACGCAGGGGAACATGAACACTGAAGCTTTCTTT
>.|TRBJ1-2|TRBV7-6|TRBD1
CASSLDWDREVGWDYGYTF
TGTGCCAGCAGCTTAGATTGGGACAGGGAAGTTGGTTGGGACTATGGCTACACCTTC
>.|TRBJ1-2|TRBV28|TRBD1
CASSLTGQGDGYGYTF
TGTGCCAGCAGTTTAACAGGACAGGGGGATGGTTATGGCTACACCTTC
>few|TRBJ1-1|TRBV29-1|.
CSAEQGWMNTEAFF
TGCAGCGCCGAGCAGGGCTGGATGAACACTGAAGCTTTCTTT
>.|TRBJ1-1|TRBV30|TRBD1
CAWSELGTAKKTFF
TGTGCCTGGAGTGAACTCGGGACAGCTAAGAAAACTTTCTTT
>.|TRBJ2-3|TRBV6-5|.
CASSYGGGLGTDTQYF
TGTGCCAGCAGTTACGGTGGGGGGCTGGGGACAGATACGCAGTATTTT
>.|TRBJ1-4|TRBV4-1|.
CASSRGVANEKLFF
TGCGCCAGCAGCCGAGGGGTTGCTAATGAAAAACTGTTTTTT
>.|TRBJ1-1|TRBV15|.
CATSITVVVTMNTEAFF
TGTGCCACCAGCATAACCGTTGTGGTGACAATGAACACTGAAGCTTTCTTT
>.|TRBJ2-3|TRBV19|TRBD2
CASSPLAGGRMAQYF
TGTGCCAGTAGTCCTCTAGCGGGGGGGCGAATGGCGCAGTATTTT
>.|TRBJ2-4|TRBV4-1|TRBD2
CASSAGLAGGLAKNIQYF
TGCGCCAGCAGCGCTGGACTAGCGGGGGGACTAGCCAAAAACATTCAGTACTTC
>.|TRBJ1-1|TRBV15|.
CATSRQQNTEAFF
TGTGCCACCAGCAGACAGCAAAACACTGAAGCTTTCTTT
>.|TRBJ2-7|TRBV11-2|.
CASSLIKSGEQYF
TGTGCCAGCAGCTTAATTAAGTCGGGGGAGCAGTACTTC
>.|TRBJ1-2|TRBV18|.
CASSPLASYGYTF
TGTGCCAGCTCACCACTTGCTTCCTATGGCTACACCTTC
>.|TRBJ2-3|TRBV18|.
CASTYSARLTDTQYF
TGTGCCAGCACCTACTCAGCGCGCCTAACAGATACGCAGTATTTT
>.|TRBJ1-3|TRBV9|.
CASSPAGSGNTIYF
TGTGCCAGCAGCCCCGCGGGGAGCGGAAACACCATATATTTT
>.|TRBJ2-7|TRBV27|.
CASSLGPTYEQYF
TGTGCCAGCAGTTTGGGTCCAACCTACGAGCAGTACTTC
>.|TRBJ2-1|TRBV27|TRBD1
CASRNAGTDSYNEQFF
TGTGCCAGCAGAAACGCCGGGACAGACTCCTACAATGAGCAGTTCTTC
>.|TRBJ1-1|TRBV5-4|TRBD1
CASSQGGDTEAFF
TGTGCCAGCAGCCAAGGGGGCGACACTGAAGCTTTCTTT
>few|TRBJ1-2|TRBV4-3|.
CASSQDSGLGGYTF
TGCGCCAGCAGCCAAGATTCGGGGCTCGGTGGCTACACCTTC
>.|TRBJ1-2|TRBV28|TRBD1
CASSFGQGAANYGYTF
TGTGCCAGCAGTTTTGGGCAGGGGGCGGCCAACTATGGCTACACCTTC
>.|TRBJ2-2|TRBV6-1|.
CASSEGGSGTGELFF
TGTGCCAGCAGTGAAGGGGGATCGGGCACCGGGGAGCTGTTTTTT
>.|TRBJ2-1|TRBV7-2|TRBD1
CASRRGRDRNNEQFF
TGTGCCAGCAGGAGGGGGCGGGACAGGAACAATGAGCAGTTCTTC
>.|TRBJ1-6|TRBV5-8|.
CASSWATESSYNSPLHF
TGTGCCAGCAGCTGGGCGACAGAGAGCTCCTATAATTCACCCCTCCACTTT
>.|TRBJ1-6|TRBV5-4|.
CASTLQGENSPLHF
TGTGCCAGCACCCTACAGGGAGAGAATTCACCCCTCCACTTT
>.|TRBJ1-6|TRBV6-6|.
CASSVPADSSLHF
TGTGCCAGCAGTGTCCCAGCCGACTCATCCCTCCACTTT
>.|TRBJ1-2|TRBV9|.
CASSVALVANYGYTF
TGTGCCAGCAGCGTAGCTCTGGTAGCGAACTATGGCTACACCTTC
>.|TRBJ1-2|TRBV7-2|.
CASRELSNYGYTF
TGTGCCAGCAGAGAACTGAGTAACTATGGCTACACCTTC
>.|TRBJ2-1|TRBV7-8|.
CASSWTNNEQFF
TGTGCCAGCAGCTGGACGAACAATGAGCAGTTCTTC
>.|TRBJ2-3|TRBV18|.
CASSLQVVSDTQYF
TGTGCCAGCTCACTACAAGTTGTATCAGATACGCAGTATTTT
>few|TRBJ2-1|TRBV13|.
CASSSSSYNEQFF
TGTGCCAGCAGCTCAAGCTCCTACAATGAGCAGTTCTTC
>.|TRBJ2-3|TRBV19|.
CASSLGLGGFTDTQYF
TGTGCCAGTAGTCTAGGGCTCGGGGGCTTCACAGATACGCAGTATTTT
>.|TRBJ1-5|TRBV18|.
CASSPTLDSNQPQHF
TGTGCCAGCTCACCGACGTTGGATAGCAATCAGCCCCAGCATTTT
>.|TRBJ1-1|TRBV15|TRBD1
CATSRGGLQGPEAFF
TGTGCCACCAGCAGAGGGGGCCTACAGGGGCCTGAAGCTTTCTTT
>.|TRBJ1-1|TRBV30|.
CAWSVTLAKAGPNTEAFF
TGTGCCTGGAGTGTAACGCTCGCTAAGGCCGGCCCTAACACTGAAGCTTTCTTT
>.|TRBJ2-4|TRBV11-2|.
CASSLDRRGFGIQYF
TGTGCCAGCAGCTTAGATCGGAGAGGTTTTGGCATTCAGTACTTC
>.|TRBJ2-3|TRBV11-2|TRBD2
CASSPLAGVTDTQYF
TGTGCCAGCAGCCCCTTGGCGGGGGTTACAGATACGCAGTATTTT
>.|TRBJ2-6|TRBV19|TRBD2
CASSTRLAGGAGANVLTF
TGTGCCAGTAGTACCAGACTAGCGGGGGGAGCTGGGGCCAACGTCCTGACTTTC